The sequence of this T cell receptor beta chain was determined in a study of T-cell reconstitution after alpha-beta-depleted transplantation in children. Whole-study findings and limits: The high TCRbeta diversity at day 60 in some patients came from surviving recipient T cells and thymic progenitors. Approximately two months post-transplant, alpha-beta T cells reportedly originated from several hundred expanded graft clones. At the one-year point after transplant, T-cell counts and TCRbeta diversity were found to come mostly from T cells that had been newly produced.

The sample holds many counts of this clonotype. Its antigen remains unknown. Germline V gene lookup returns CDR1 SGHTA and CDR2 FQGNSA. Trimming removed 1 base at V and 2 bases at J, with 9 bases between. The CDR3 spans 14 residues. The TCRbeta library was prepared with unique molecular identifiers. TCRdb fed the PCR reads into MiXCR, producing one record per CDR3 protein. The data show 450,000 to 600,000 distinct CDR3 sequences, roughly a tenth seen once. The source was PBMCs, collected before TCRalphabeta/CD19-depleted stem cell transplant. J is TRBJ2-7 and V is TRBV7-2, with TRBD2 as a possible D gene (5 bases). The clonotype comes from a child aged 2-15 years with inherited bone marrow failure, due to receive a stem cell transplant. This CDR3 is CASSLVGVTYEQYF. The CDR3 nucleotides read TGTGCCAGCAGCTTAGTGGGAGTTACCTACGAGCAGTACTTC.